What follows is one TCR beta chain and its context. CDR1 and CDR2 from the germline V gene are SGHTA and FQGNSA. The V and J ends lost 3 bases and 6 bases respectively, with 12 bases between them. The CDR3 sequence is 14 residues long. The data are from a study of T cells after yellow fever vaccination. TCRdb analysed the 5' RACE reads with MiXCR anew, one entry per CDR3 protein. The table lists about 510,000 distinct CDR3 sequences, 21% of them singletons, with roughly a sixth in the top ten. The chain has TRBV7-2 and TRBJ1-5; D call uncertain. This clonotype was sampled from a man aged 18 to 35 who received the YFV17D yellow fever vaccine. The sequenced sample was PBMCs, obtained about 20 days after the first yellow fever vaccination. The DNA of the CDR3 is TGTGCCAGCAGCTTCGCCTCTGATATTCAGCCCCAGCATTTT. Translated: CASSFASDIQPQHF.